This T cell receptor beta chain is from a study of blood T cells in healthy people across ages. This CDR3 has 16 amino acids. Per the germline V gene, CDR1 is SGDLS and CDR2 is YYNGEE. V lost 4 bases and J 4 bases, leaving 19 bases between the germline ends. This clonotype occurred a few times. The use of a sample-barcoded 5' primer and a J-beta primer mix characterized a second PCR of about 7 to 12 cycles. TCRdb used MiXCR to reprocess the 5' RACE reads, holding one entry per CDR3 protein. The sample yields 750,000 or so distinct CDR3 sequences, approximately 25% seen once. The data were also submitted as part of a second study, on T cells of mothers and their children.

This clonotype was sampled from a boy younger than 18 in good health. The chain links TRBV9 to TRBJ2-3; the D is unclear. The sequencing input was blood. The CDR3 sequence is CASSSAKLGMADTQYF. The CDR3 DNA sequence: TGTGCCAGCAGCTCTGCAAAGCTGGGTATGGCAGATACGCAGTATTTT.